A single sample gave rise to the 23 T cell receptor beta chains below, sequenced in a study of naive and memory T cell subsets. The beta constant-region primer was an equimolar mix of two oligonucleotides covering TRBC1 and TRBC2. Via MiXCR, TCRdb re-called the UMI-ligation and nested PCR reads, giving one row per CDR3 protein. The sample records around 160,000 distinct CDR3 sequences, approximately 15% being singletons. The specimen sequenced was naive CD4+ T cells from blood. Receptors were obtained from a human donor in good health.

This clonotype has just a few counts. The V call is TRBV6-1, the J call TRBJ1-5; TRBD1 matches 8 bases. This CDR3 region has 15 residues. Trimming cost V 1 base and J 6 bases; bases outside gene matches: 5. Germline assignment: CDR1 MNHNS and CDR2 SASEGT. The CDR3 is CASSEGTGFLQPQHF. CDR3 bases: TGTGCCAGCAGTGAAGGGACAGGGTTTCTTCAGCCCCAGCATTTT.

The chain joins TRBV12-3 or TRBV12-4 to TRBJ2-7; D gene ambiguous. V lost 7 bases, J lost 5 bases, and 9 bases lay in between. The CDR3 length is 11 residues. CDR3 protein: CASTTWDEQYF. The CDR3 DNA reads TGTGCCAGCACCACCTGGGACGAGCAGTACTTC.

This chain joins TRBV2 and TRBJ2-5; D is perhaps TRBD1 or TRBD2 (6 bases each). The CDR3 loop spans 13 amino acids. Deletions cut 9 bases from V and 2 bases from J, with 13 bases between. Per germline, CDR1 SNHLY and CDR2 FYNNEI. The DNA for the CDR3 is TGTGCCAGTGGGGGGCAGCTTCAAGAGACCCAGTACTTC. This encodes CASGGQLQETQYF.

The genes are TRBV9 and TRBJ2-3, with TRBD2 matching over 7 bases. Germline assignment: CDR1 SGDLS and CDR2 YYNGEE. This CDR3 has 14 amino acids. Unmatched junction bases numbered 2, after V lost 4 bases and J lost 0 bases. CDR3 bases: TGTGCCAGCAGCTCTAGCGGAAGCACAGATACGCAGTATTTT. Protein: CASSSSGSTDTQYF.

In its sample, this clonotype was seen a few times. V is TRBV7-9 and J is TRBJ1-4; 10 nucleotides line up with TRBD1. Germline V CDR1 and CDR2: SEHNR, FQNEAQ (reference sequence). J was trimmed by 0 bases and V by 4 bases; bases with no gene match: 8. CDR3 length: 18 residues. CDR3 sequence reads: CASSSRTGGTSTNEKLFF. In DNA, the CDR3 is TGTGCCAGCAGCTCCCGGACAGGGGGGACCTCAACTAATGAAAAACTGTTTTTT.

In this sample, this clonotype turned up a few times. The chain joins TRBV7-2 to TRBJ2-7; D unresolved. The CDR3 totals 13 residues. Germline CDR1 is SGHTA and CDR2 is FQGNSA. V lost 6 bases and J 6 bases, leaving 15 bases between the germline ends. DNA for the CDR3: TGTGCCAGCAGTCGCGTCTGGGAAATCGAGCAGTACTTC. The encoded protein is CASSRVWEIEQYF.

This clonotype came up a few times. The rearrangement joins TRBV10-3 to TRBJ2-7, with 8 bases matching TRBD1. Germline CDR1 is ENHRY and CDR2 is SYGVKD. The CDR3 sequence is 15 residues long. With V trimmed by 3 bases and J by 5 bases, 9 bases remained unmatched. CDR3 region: CAISEADRAAHEQYF. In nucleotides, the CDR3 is TGTGCCATCAGTGAAGCGGACAGGGCCGCCCACGAGCAGTACTTC.

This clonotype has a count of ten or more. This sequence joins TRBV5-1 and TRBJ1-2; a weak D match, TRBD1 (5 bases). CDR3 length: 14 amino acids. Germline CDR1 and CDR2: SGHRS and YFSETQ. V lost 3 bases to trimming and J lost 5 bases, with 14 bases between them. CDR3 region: CASSSLQAGYGYTF. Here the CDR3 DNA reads TGCGCCAGCAGCTCCCTACAGGCGGGGTATGGCTACACCTTC.

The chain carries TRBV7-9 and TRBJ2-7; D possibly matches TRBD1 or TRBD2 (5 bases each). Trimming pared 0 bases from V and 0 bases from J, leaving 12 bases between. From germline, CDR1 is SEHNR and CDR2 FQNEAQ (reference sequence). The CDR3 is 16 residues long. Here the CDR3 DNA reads TGTGCCAGCAGCTTAGCGGGGAGAGGGGTCTCCTACGAGCAGTACTTC. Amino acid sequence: CASSLAGRGVSYEQYF.

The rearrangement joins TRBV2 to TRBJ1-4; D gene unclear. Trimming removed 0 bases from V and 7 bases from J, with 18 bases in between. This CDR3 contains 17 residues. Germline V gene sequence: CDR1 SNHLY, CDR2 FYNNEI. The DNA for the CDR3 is TGTGCCAGCAGTGAAGCAGATAGAGGCGCGCGGGGTGAAAAACTGTTTTTT. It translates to CASSEADRGARGEKLFF.

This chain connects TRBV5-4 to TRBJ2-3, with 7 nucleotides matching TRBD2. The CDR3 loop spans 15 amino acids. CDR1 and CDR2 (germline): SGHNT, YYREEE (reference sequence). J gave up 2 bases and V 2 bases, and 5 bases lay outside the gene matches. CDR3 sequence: CASSFTSAYTDTQYF. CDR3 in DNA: TGTGCCAGCAGCTTCACTAGCGCCTACACAGATACGCAGTATTTT.

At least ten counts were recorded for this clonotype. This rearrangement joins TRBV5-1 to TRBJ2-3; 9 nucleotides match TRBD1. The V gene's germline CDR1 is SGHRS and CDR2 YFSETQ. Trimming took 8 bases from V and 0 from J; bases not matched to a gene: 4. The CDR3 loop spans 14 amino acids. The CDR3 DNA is TGCGCCAGTACCGGGACAGGGAGCACAGATACGCAGTATTTT. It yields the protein CASTGTGSTDTQYF. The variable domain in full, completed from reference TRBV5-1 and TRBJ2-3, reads KAGVTQTPRYLIKTRGQQVTLSCSPISGHRSVSWYQQTPGQGLQFLFEYFSETQRNKGNFPGRFSGRQFSNSRSEMNVSTLELGDSALYLCASTGTGSTDTQYFGPGTRLTVL.

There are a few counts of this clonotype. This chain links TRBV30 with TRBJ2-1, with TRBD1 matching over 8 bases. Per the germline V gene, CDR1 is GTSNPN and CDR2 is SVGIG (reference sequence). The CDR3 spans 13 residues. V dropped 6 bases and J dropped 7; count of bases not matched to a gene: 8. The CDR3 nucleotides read TGTGCCTGCGCCGACAGGGGATCGAATGAGCAGTTCTTC. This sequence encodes CACADRGSNEQFF.

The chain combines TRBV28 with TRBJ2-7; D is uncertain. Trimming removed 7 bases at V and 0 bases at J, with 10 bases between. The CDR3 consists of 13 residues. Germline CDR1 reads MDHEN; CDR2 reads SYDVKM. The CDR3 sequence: CASIRHSSYEQYF. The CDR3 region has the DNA TGTGCCAGCATTCGTCACAGCTCCTACGAGCAGTACTTC.

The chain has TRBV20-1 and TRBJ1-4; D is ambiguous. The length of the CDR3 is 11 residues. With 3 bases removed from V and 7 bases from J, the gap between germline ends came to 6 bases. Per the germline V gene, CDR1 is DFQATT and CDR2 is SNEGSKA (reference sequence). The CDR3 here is CSASNREKLFF. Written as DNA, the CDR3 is TGCAGTGCTAGTAACCGTGAAAAACTGTTTTTT.

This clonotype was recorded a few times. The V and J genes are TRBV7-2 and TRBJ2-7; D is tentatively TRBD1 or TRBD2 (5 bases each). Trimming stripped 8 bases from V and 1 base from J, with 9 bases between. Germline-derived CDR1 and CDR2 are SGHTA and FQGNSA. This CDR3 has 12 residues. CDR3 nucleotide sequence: TGTGCCAGCCGGGACGAATCCTACGAGCAGTACTTC. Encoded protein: CASRDESYEQYF.

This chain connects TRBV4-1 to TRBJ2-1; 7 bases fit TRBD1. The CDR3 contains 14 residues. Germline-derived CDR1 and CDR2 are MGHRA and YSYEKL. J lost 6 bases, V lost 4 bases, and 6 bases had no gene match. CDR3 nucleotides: TGCGCCAGCAGCCGAAACAGGGGAACCAATGAGCAGTTCTTC. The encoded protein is CASSRNRGTNEQFF.

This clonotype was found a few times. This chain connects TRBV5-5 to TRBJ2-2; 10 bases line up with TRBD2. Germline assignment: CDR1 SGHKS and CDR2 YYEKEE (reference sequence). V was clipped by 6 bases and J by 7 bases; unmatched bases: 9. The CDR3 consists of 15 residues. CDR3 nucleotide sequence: TGTGCCAGCACCGTTACTAGCGGGACGATCGGGGAGCTGTTTTTT. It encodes CASTVTSGTIGELFF.

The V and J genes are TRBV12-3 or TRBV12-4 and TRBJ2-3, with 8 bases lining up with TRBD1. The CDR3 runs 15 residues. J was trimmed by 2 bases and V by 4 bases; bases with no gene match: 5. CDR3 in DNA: TGTGCCAGCAGTTCCCAGGGGGCCGCCACAGATACGCAGTATTTT. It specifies CASSSQGAATDTQYF.

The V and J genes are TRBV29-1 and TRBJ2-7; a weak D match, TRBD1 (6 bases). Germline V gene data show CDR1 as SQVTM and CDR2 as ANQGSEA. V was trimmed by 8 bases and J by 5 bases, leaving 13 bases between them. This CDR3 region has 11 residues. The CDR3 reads CSTGYRNEQYF. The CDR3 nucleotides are TGCAGCACAGGGTATAGGAACGAGCAGTACTTC.

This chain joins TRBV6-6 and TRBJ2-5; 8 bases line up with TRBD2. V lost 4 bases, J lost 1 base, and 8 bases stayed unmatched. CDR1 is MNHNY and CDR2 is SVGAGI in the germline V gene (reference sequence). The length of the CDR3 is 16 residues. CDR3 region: CASSSWERESQETQYF. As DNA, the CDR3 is TGTGCCAGCAGTTCCTGGGAGCGGGAGAGCCAAGAGACCCAGTACTTC.

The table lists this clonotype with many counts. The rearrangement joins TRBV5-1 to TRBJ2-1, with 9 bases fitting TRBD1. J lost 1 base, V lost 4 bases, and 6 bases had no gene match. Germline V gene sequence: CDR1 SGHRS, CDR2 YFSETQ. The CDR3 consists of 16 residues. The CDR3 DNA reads TGCGCCAGCAGCCTACAGGGGGCCTCGTCCTACAATGAGCAGTTCTTC. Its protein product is CASSLQGASSYNEQFF.

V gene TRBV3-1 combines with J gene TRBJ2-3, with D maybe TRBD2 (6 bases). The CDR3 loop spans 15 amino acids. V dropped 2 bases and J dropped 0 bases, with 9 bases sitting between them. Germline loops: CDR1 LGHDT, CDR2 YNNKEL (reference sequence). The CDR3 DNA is TGTGCCAGCAGCCAACCGGGACTGAGCACAGATACGCAGTATTTT. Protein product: CASSQPGLSTDTQYF.